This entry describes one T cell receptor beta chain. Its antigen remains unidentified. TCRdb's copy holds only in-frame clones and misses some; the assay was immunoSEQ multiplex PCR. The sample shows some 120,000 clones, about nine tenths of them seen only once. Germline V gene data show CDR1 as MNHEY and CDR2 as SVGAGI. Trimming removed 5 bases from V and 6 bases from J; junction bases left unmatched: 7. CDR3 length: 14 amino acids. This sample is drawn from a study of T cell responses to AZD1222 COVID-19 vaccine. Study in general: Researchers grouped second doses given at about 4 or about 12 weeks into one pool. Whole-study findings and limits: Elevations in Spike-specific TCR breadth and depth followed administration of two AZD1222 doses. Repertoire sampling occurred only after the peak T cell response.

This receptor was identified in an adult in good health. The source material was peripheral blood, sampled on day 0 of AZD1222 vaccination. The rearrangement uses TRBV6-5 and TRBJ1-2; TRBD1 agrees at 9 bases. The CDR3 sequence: CASSMGQGYDGYTF. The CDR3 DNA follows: TGTGCCAGCAGTATGGGACAGGGCTACGATGGCTACACCTTC.